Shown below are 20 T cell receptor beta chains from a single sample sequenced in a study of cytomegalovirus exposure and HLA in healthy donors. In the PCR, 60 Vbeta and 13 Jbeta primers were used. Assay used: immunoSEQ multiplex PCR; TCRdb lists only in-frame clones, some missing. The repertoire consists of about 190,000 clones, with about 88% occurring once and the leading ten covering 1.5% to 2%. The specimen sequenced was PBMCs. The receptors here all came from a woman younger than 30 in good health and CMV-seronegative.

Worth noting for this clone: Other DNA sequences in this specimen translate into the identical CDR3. The CDR3 is CASSLGAGGPYEQYF. The CDR3 DNA reads as TGCGCCAGCAGCTTGGGAGCGGGAGGGCCCTACGAGCAGTACTTC. The chain has TRBV5-1 and TRBJ2-7; 10 bases align to TRBD2. The V and J ends lost 0 bases and 2 bases, in that order; junction bases with no gene match: 2. Germline CDR1 SGHRS, CDR2 YFSETQ. The CDR3 is made up of 15 amino acids.

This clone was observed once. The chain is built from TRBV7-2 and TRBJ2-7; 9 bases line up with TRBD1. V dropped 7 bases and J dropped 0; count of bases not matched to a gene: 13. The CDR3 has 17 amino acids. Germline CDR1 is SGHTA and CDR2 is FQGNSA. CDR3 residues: CASNPHPGTGISYEQYF. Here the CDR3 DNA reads TGTGCCAGCAACCCTCATCCCGGGACAGGGATCTCCTACGAGCAGTACTTC.

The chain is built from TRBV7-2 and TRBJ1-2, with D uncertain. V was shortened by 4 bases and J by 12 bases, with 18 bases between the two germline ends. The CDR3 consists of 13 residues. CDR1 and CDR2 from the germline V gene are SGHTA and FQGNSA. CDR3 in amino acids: CASSSRARLAHTF. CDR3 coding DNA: TGTGCCAGCAGCTCGAGAGCTAGACTGGCCCACACCTTC.

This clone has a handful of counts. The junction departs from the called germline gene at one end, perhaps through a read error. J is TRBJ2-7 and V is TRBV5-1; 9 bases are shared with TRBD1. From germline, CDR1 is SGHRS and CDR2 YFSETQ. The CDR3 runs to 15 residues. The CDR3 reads CASSLMGEGQGITAF. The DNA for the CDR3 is TGCGCCAGCAGCTTGATGGGTGAGGGACAGGGAATCACAGCCTTC.

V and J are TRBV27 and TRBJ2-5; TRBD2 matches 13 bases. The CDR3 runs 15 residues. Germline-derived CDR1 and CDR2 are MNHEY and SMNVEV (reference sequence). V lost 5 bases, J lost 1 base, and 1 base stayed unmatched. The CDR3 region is CASSRTSGGQETQYF. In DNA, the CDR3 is TGTGCCAGCAGTAGGACTAGCGGGGGCCAAGAGACCCAGTACTTC.

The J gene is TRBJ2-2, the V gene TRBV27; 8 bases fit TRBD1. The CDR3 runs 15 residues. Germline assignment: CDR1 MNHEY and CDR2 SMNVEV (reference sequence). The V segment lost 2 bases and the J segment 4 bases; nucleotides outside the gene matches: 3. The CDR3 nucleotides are TGTGCCAGCAGTTTAGCTACAGGGGGCACCGGGGAGCTGTTTTTT. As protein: CASSLATGGTGELFF.

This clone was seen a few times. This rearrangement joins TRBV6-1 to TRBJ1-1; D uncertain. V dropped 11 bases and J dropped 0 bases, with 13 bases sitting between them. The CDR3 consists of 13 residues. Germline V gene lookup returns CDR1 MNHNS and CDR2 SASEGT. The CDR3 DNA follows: TGTGCCGGCAAGACACAATTGAACACTGAAGCTTTCTTT. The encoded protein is CAGKTQLNTEAFF.

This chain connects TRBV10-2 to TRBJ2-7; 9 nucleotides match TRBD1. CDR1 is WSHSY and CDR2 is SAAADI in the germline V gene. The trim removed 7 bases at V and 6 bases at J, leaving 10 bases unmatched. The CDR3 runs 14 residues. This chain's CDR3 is CASIYGQGTGEQYF. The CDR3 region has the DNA TGCGCCAGCATTTACGGACAGGGGACGGGCGAGCAGTACTTC.

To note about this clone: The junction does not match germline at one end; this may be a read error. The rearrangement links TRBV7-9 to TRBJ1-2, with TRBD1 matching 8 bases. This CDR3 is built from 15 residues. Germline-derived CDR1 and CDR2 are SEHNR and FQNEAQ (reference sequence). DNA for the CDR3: TGTTCCAGCAGCTCGATGGGGCAGGGGGCTTATGGCTACACCTTC. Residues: CSSSSMGQGAYGYTF. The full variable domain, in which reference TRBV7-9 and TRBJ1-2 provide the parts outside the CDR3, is DTGVSQNPRHKITKRGQNVTFRCDPISEHNRLYWYRQTLGQGPEFLTYFQNEAQLEKSRLLSDRFSAERPKGSFSTLEIQRTEQGDSAMYLCSSSSMGQGAYGYTFGSGTRLTVV.

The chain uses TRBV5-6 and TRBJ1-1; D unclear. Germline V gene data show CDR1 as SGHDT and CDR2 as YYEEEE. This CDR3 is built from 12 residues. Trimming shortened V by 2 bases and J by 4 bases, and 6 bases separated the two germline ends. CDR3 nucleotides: TGTGCCAGCAGCTTCCTCCCCACTGAAGCTTTCTTT. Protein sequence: CASSFLPTEAFF.

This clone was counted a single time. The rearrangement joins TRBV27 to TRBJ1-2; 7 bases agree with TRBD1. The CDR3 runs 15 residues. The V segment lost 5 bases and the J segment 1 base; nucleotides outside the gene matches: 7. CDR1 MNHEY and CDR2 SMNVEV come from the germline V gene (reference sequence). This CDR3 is CASSPAGTVNYGYTF. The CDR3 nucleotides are TGTGCCAGCAGTCCCGCCGGGACAGTTAACTATGGCTACACCTTC.

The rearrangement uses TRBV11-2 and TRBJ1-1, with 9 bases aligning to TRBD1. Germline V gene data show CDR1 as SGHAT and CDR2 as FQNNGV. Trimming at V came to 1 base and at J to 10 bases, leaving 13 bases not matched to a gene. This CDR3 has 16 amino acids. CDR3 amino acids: CASSLAPHGGQGRAFF. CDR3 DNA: TGTGCCAGCAGCTTAGCCCCACACGGCGGACAGGGGCGAGCTTTCTTT.

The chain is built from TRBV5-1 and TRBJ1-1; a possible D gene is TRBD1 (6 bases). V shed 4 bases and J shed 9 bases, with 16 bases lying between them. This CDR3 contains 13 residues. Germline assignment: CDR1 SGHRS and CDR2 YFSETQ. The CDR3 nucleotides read TGCGCCAGCAGCCCCCAGGCAGGGGATAAAGCTTTCTTT. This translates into CASSPQAGDKAFF. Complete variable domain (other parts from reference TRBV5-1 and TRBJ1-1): KAGVTQTPRYLIKTRGQQVTLSCSPISGHRSVSWYQQTPGQGLQFLFEYFSETQRNKGNFPGRFSGRQFSNSRSEMNVSTLELGDSALYLCASSPQAGDKAFFGQGTRLTVV.

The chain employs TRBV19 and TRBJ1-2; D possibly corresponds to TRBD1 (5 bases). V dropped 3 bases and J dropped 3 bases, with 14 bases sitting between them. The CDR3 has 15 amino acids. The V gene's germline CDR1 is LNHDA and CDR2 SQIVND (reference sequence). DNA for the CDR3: TGTGCCAGTAGTATTTTGGCACCCAGGGACTATGGCTACACCTTC. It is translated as CASSILAPRDYGYTF.

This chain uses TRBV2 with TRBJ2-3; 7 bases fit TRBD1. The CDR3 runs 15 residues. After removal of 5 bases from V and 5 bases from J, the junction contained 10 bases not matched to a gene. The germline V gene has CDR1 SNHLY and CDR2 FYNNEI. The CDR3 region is CASSYRGNSGDTQYF. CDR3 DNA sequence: TGTGCCAGCAGTTACAGGGGAAATTCGGGAGATACGCAGTATTTT. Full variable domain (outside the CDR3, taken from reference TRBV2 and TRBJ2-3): EPEVTQTPSHQVTQMGQEVILRCVPISNHLYFYWYRQILGQKVEFLVSFYNNEISEKSEIFDDQFSVERPDGSNFTLKIRSTKLEDSAMYFCASSYRGNSGDTQYFGPGTRLTVL.

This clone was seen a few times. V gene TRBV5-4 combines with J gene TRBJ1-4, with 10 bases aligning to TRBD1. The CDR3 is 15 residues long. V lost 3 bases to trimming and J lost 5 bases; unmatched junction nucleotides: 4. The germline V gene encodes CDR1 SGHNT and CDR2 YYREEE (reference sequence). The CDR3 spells CASSWPGQGNEKLFF. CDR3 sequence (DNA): TGTGCCAGCAGCTGGCCGGGACAGGGGAATGAAAAACTGTTTTTT.

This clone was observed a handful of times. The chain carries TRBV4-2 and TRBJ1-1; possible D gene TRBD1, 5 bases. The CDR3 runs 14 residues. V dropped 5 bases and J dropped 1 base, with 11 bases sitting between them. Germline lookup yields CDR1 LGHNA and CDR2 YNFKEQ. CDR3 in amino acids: CASSYGGGNTEAFF. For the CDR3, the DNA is TGTGCCAGCAGCTACGGGGGAGGGAACACTGAAGCTTTCTTT.

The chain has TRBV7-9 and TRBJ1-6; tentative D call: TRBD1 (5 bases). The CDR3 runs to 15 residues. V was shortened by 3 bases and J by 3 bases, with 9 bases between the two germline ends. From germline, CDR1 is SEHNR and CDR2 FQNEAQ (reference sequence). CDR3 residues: CASSFPTDYNSPLHF. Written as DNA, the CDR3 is TGTGCCAGCAGCTTTCCGACAGACTATAATTCACCCCTCCACTTT.

CDR3 in amino acids: CASSLDGTSGVSYEQYF. The CDR3 nucleotides read TGCGCCAGCAGCTTGGACGGGACTAGCGGGGTCAGCTACGAGCAGTACTTC. V and J are TRBV5-1 and TRBJ2-7; 13 nucleotides match TRBD2. This CDR3 is 17 amino acids long. Losses at the gene ends were 0 bases for V and 3 bases for J; bases not matched to a gene: 6. Germline V CDR1 and CDR2: SGHRS, YFSETQ.

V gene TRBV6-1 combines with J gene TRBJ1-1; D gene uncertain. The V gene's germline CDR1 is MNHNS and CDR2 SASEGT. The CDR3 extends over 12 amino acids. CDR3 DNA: TGTGCTACCAGTACCCAGCGCCCTGAAGCTTTCTTT. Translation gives CATSTQRPEAFF.